This T cell receptor (beta chain) was obtained from a study of OX40 agonist ivuxolimab in advanced cancers. For this clone: Its antigen is undetermined.

The CDR3 consists of 13 residues. CDR1 SQVTM and CDR2 ANQGSEA come from the germline V gene. V was trimmed by 6 bases and J by 5 bases, leaving 16 bases between them. Study-level results: At 0.1 to 3.0 mg/kg, clonal expansion of CD4+ and CD8+ blood T cells had occurred by week 6.

The assay was immunoSEQ multiplex PCR, and TCRdb's table has in-frame clones only and misses some. Of 55,000 to 85,000 clones listed, nearly 90% are singletons. The V gene is TRBV29-1, the J gene TRBJ2-5; D gene ambiguous. This TCR derives from an adult with an advanced solid tumor such as melanoma, head and neck, liver or kidney cancer. The material was CD4+ or CD8+ T cells sorted from blood, obtained in a trial of the OX40 agonist ivuxolimab. The CDR3: CSVGMVPGETQYF. The CDR3 DNA reads as TGCAGCGTCGGAATGGTCCCCGGGGAGACCCAGTACTTC.